This is a list of T cell receptor beta chains from one sample in a study of blood T cell repertoires in COVID-19. Clones were sequenced by immunoSEQ multiplex PCR, and TCRdb holds only the in-frame ones, with some missing. The sample includes hundreds of thousands of clones, around 83% of them seen just once. The specimen was peripheral blood. The receptor source for this set is a man aged 80 or over with acute or convalescent COVID-19. CDR3s leave out the opening cysteine and the closing phenylalanine or tryptophan. Clone size is stated in some rows and not others, as once, few, many or a class when expanded.

abundance,j_gene,v_gene,CDR3aa
few,TRBJ2-3,TRBV10-3,AISRGGAYGDTQY
NA,TRBJ1-6,TRBV9,ASRDSGTGLNSPLH
NA,TRBJ1-3,TRBV19,ASSTRFPGNTIY
NA,TRBJ2-7,TRBV27,ASSAGGGRSSYEQY
NA,TRBJ2-3,TRBV5-1,ASSRRGGVTDTQY
NA,TRBJ2-2,TRBV19,ASSPRQGRPGELF
NA,TRBJ2-7,TRBV19,ASSMGLAALGYEQY
few,TRBJ2-1,TRBV18,ASSPLTSVEQF
NA,TRBJ2-2,TRBV6-1,ASSESRYTGELF
NA,TRBJ2-3,TRBV24-1,ATSDLIPGLAGGPGIGTQY
NA,TRBJ1-1,TRBV6-5,ASSIRDRREAF
NA,TRBJ2-1,TRBV6-5,ASSYSRVLSYNEQF
NA,TRBJ1-5,TRBV5-6,ASSPGHLTSNQPQH
NA,TRBJ2-7,TRBV6-5,ASRRHTGPNEQY
NA,TRBJ2-3,TRBV24-1,ATSDWTGTEADTQY
NA,TRBJ1-1,TRBV6-6,ASSPHGDTEAF
NA,TRBJ2-1,TRBV6-5,ASSRAGVTYNEQF
NA,TRBJ2-1,TRBV2,ASSELENFKVQF
few,TRBJ1-2,TRBV9,ASSPHVGGIRNGYT
few,TRBJ1-6,TRBV10-2,ASSLTGGTRSPLH
NA,TRBJ1-6,TRBV28,ASRTGTGTLGDNSPLH
NA,TRBJ1-3,TRBV5-1,ASSTGTGNTIY
NA,TRBJ2-7,TRBV24-1,ATLALLSGPEQY
NA,TRBJ1-2,TRBV7-9,ASSSMRDYGYT
NA,TRBJ1-6,TRBV7-2,ASSLPGQKLYSPLH
NA,TRBJ1-6,TRBV3-1/TRBV3-2,ASSPWDRAGSPLH